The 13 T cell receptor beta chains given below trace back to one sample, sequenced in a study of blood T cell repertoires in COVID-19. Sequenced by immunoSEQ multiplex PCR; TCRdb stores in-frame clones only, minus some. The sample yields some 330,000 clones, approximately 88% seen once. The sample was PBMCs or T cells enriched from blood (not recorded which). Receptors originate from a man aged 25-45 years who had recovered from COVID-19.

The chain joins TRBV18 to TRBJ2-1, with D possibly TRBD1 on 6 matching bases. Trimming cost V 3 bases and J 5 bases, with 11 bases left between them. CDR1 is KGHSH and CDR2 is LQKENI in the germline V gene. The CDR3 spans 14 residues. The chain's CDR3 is CASSPTGFDNEQFF. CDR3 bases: TGTGCCAGCTCACCCACAGGGTTTGACAATGAGCAGTTCTTC.

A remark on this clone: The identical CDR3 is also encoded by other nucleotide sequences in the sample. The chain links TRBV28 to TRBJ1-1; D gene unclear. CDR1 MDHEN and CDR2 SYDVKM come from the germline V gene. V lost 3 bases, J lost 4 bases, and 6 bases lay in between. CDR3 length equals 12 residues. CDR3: CASSFVATEAFF. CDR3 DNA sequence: TGTGCCAGCAGTTTCGTGGCCACTGAAGCTTTCTTT.

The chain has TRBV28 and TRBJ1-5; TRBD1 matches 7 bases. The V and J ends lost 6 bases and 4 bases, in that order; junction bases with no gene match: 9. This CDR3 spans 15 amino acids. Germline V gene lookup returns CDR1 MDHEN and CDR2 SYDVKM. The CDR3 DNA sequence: TGTGCCAGCAGCCTTTATGACAGGGCAAATCAGCCCCAGCATTTT. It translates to CASSLYDRANQPQHF.

The CDR3 sequence: CATRDSEGNTIYF. CDR3 nucleotides: TGTGCCACCAGGGACAGCGAGGGAAACACCATATATTTT. V is TRBV2 and J is TRBJ1-3, with 7 bases lining up with TRBD1. CDR3 size: 13 residues. V dropped 10 bases and J dropped 4; count of bases not matched to a gene: 7. In germline, CDR1 is SNHLY, CDR2 FYNNEI.

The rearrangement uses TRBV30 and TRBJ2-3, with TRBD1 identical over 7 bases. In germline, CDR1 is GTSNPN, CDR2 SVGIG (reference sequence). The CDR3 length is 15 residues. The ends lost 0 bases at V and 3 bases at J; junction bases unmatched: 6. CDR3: CAWSVRRGSTDTQYF. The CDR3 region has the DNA TGTGCCTGGAGTGTACGCAGGGGGTCGACAGATACGCAGTATTTT.

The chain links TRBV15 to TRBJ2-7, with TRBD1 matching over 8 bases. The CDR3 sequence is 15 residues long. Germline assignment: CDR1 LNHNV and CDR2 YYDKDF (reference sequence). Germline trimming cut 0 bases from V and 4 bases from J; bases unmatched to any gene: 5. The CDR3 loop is CATSREGQGLYEQYF. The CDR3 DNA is TGTGCCACCAGCAGAGAAGGACAGGGTCTATACGAGCAGTACTTC.

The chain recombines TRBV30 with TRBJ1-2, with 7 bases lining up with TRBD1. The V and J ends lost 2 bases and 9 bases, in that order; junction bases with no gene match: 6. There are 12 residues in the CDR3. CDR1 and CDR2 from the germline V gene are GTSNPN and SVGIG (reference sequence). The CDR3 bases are TGTGCCTGGAGTCCCACGACAGGGCGCTACACCTTC. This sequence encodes CAWSPTTGRYTF. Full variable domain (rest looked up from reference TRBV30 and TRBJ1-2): SQTIHQWPATLVQPVGSPLSLECTVEGTSNPNLYWYRQAAGRGLQLLFYSVGIGQISSEVPQNLSASRPQDRQFILSSKKLLLSDSGFYLCAWSPTTGRYTFGSGTRLTVV.

CDR3 nucleotide sequence: TGTGCCAGCAGCTTGGACAGGGGGAATGAAAAACTGTTTTTT. It encodes CASSLDRGNEKLFF. The J gene is TRBJ1-4, the V gene TRBV7-8, with 10 bases fitting TRBD1. Trimming cost V 3 bases and J 5 bases; bases outside gene matches: 0. The length of the CDR3 is 14 residues. Germline lookup yields CDR1 SGHVS and CDR2 FQNEAQ.

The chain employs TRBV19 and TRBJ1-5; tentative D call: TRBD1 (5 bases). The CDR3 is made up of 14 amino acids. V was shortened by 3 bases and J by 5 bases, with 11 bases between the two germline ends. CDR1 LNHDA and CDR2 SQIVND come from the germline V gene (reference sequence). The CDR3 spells CASSITGADQPQHF. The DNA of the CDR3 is TGTGCCAGTAGTATTACTGGGGCCGATCAGCCCCAGCATTTT.

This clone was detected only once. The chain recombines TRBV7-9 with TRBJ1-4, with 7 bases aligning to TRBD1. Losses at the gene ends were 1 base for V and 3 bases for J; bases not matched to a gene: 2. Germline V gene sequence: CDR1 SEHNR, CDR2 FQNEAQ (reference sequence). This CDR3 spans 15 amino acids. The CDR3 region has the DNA TGTGCCAGCAGCTTAGGACAGGGCTCTAATGAAAAACTGTTTTTT. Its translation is CASSLGQGSNEKLFF. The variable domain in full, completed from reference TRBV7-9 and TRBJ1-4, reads DTGVSQNPRHKITKRGQNVTFRCDPISEHNRLYWYRQTLGQGPEFLTYFQNEAQLEKSRLLSDRFSAERPKGSFSTLEIQRTEQGDSAMYLCASSLGQGSNEKLFFGSGTQLSVL.

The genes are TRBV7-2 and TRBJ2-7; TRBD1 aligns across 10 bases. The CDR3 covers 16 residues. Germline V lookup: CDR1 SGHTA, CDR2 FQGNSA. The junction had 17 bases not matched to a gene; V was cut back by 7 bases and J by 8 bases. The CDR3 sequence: CASTSNPGTGVVQQYF. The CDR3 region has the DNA TGTGCCAGCACCTCAAACCCCGGGACAGGGGTCGTGCAGCAGTACTTC.

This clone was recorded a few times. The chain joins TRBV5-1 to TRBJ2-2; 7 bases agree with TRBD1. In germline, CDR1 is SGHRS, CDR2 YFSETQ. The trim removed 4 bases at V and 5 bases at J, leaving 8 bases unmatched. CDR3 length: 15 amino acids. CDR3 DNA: TGCGCCAGCAGCCCCGGGACAGCCGAAACCGGGGAGCTGTTTTTT. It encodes CASSPGTAETGELFF.

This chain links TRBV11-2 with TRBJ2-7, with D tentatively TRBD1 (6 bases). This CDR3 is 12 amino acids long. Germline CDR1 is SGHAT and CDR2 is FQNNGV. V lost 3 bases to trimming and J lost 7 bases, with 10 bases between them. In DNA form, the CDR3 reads TGTGCCAGCAGCTTCCAGGGGTGGGAGCAGTACTTC. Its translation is CASSFQGWEQYF.